Below, one T cell receptor beta chain is given with its context. What it binds is not known. With 10-nucleotide random UMIs, 5'RACE was used to make the cDNA. TCRdb re-analysed the 5' RACE reads in MiXCR, keeping a single row per CDR3 protein. The repertoire consists of tens of thousands of distinct CDR3 sequences, with 17% occurring once and the leading ten covering roughly 14%. V lost 4 bases, J lost 7 bases, and 10 bases lay in between. CDR3 length equals 13 residues. Germline loops: CDR1 MNHEY, CDR2 SMNVEV (reference sequence). This specimen belongs to a study of neurological immune-mediated disorders. Findings and limits, study-wide: The greatest TCR clonal expansion occurred in HTLV-1-associated myelopathy and the least in multiple sclerosis, which fell below healthy controls.

The study built unsorted libraries from 2 million PBMCs kept at -80 C. The V gene is TRBV27, the J gene TRBJ1-4; D gene uncertain. The clonotype was recovered from a middle-aged woman in good health. Source material: PBMCs. CDR3 amino acids: CASSSREGEKLFF. The CDR3 DNA is TGTGCCAGCAGTTCCCGCGAGGGTGAAAAACTGTTTTTT.